A selection of T cell receptor beta chains follows, all from one sample in a study of early T cells in non-severe SARS-CoV-2 infection. TCRdb itself ran the 5' RACE reads through MiXCR, one entry per CDR3 protein. The table lists around 60,000 distinct CDR3 sequences, 20% to 25% of them singletons, with about 17% in the top ten. Material: whole blood, obtained at baseline. These receptors were taken from an adult who was a healthcare worker with PCR-confirmed SARS-CoV-2 infection or an uninfected control (not recorded which). The CDR3 runs from the conserved cysteine through the conserved F or W. The D gene is left open where the match is weak. Where a row states a size, it is once, few, many or the class of an expanded clone; other rows omit it.

size	V	length	J	D	DNA	CDR3
-	TRBV3-1	14	TRBJ2-2	TRBD1	TGTGCCAGCACCGACAGGGGAGGAGCCGGGGAGCTGTTTTTT	CASTDRGGAGELFF
-	TRBV7-9	14	TRBJ2-7	TRBD1	TGTGCCAGCAGCTTAGGGACAGGGATCTACGAGCAGTACTTC	CASSLGTGIYEQYF
-	TRBV3-1	16	TRBJ2-7	TRBD2	TGTGCCAGCAGCCAATTCGGAGCGGGGGGATCTACCGAGCAGTACTTC	CASSQFGAGGSTEQYF
-	TRBV4-1	16	TRBJ2-3	TRBD2	TGCGCCAGCAGCCAAGGACGGGGGGGGCCGACAGATACGCAGTATTTT	CASSQGRGGPTDTQYF
-	TRBV2	13	TRBJ2-5	TRBD1	TGTGCCAGCAGCAGGACAGGGAAAGAGACCCAGTACTTC	CASSRTGKETQYF
-	TRBV7-6	16	TRBJ1-1	-	TGTGCCAGCAGTCCTATCCTCGACGGGACGGGCACTGAAGCTTTCTTT	CASSPILDGTGTEAFF
-	TRBV2	14	TRBJ1-1	-	TGTGCCAGTTTGATGCAGGGCGTAAGCACTGAAGCTTTCTTT	CASLMQGVSTEAFF
few	TRBV6-6	13	TRBJ2-7	-	TGTGCCAGCAGTTACTCGGGCCTGAGCGAGCAGTACTTC	CASSYSGLSEQYF
-	TRBV18	13	TRBJ1-1	-	TGTGCCAGCTCACCAGTAGGGAATCAAGTAGCTTTCTTT	CASSPVGNQVAFF
-	TRBV10-1	15	TRBJ2-2	-	TGCGCCAGCAGTGACCGGCGGGGAACGACCGGGGAGCTGTTTTTT	CASSDRRGTTGELFF
few	TRBV12-3/TRBV12-4	13	TRBJ1-4	-	TGTGCCAGCAGATGGTCAGGTCTTGAAAAACTGTTTTTT	CASRWSGLEKLFF
-	TRBV5-4	13	TRBJ1-2	TRBD1	TGTGCCAGCAGGCGTGGACAGGACTATGGCTACACCTTC	CASRRGQDYGYTF
-	TRBV12-3/TRBV12-4	16	TRBJ2-3	TRBD2	TGTGCCAGCCTCCGCGGCCCCGGGGGGGCTTCGAACGGGATCGCGTTT	CASLRGPGGASNGIAF
-	TRBV10-1	14	TRBJ1-1	-	TGCGCCAGCAGTGAGACAGGGCTGGGAACTGAAGCTTTCTTT	CASSETGLGTEAFF
-	TRBV5-4	12	TRBJ2-1	-	TGTGCCAGCAGCTTCGGAAACAATGAGCAGTTCTTC	CASSFGNNEQFF
many	TRBV29-1	15	TRBJ1-2	TRBD1	TGCAGCGTTGAAGATAGGGAACAGGGGGCCGTTAGCTACACCTTC	CSVEDREQGAVSYTF
few	TRBV28	12	TRBJ1-6	-	TGTGCCAGCAGTTTCGAAGGGTCACCCCTCCACTTT	CASSFEGSPLHF
-	TRBV7-9	13	TRBJ2-3	-	TGTGCCAGCACCCCGGGGGGCACAGATACGCAGTATTTT	CASTPGGTDTQYF
few	TRBV3-1	15	TRBJ2-5	-	TGTGCCAGCAGCCAAGGGGGGTACTTCAAAGAGACCCAGTACTTC	CASSQGGYFKETQYF
many	TRBV4-1	14	TRBJ2-5	TRBD1	TGCGCCAGCAGCCCAGGGGGCGGCGGGTTGGACCAGTACTTC	CASSPGGGGLDQYF
few	TRBV7-9	12	TRBJ2-5	-	TGTGCCAGCAGCTTAACGGAAGGACCCCAGTACTTC	CASSLTEGPQYF
-	TRBV6-6	13	TRBJ2-4	-	TGTGCCAGCAGTTTTCCGGGAGCTAGCATTCAGTACTTC	CASSFPGASIQYF
-	TRBV19	14	TRBJ2-7	-	TGTGCCAGTAGTAAGGCAAGGGCAGTGGGCGAGCAGTACTTC	CASSKARAVGEQYF
few	TRBV20-1	13	TRBJ2-2	-	TGCAGTGCTAGCAGCCCCAACACCGGGGAGCTGTTTTTT	CSASSPNTGELFF
-	TRBV6-6	16	TRBJ2-2	TRBD2	TGTGCCAGCAGTTACTTCCAAGCGGGGGGCACCGGGGAGCTGTTTTTT	CASSYFQAGGTGELFF
few	TRBV5-8	14	TRBJ2-2	TRBD1	TGTGCCAGCAGCCCAGGACAGGCGACCGGGGAGCTGTTTTTT	CASSPGQATGELFF
-	TRBV27	15	TRBJ1-5	TRBD1	TGTGCCAGCGGAGAACGGGACAGGGGTAATCAGCCCCAGCATTTT	CASGERDRGNQPQHF
few	TRBV10-1	12	TRBJ2-7	-	TGCGCCAGCAGTGAGGACCGATACGAGCAGTACTTC	CASSEDRYEQYF
-	TRBV3-1	16	TRBJ1-1	TRBD1	TGTGCCAGCAGCCAAGTTTCCCCAGGGGGGATGTTTGAAGCTTTCTTT	CASSQVSPGGMFEAFF
-	TRBV10-2	14	TRBJ1-2	-	TGCGCCAGCAGAGCCTTGGGAAGGAACTATGGCTACACCTTC	CASRALGRNYGYTF
few	TRBV12-3/TRBV12-4	13	TRBJ1-1	TRBD1	TGTGCCAGCAAAAACAGGGGTAGCACTGAAGCTTTCTTT	CASKNRGSTEAFF
few	TRBV6-6	15	TRBJ2-5	-	TGTGCCAGCAGCCCCCATTCCGGGAGCCAAGAGACCCAGTACTTC	CASSPHSGSQETQYF
few	TRBV4-1	15	TRBJ2-3	TRBD1	TGCGCCAGCAGCCCAGGGGACAGGGACACAGATACGCAGTATTTT	CASSPGDRDTDTQYF
-	TRBV4-1	17	TRBJ2-2	TRBD1	TGCGCCAGCAGCCAATCCGACAGGGGAAGTAACACCGGGGAGCTGTTTTTT	CASSQSDRGSNTGELFF
few	TRBV9	14	TRBJ2-7	TRBD1	TGTGCCAGCAGCCGGATGACAGGGACGGACGAGCAGTACTTC	CASSRMTGTDEQYF
-	TRBV4-1	14	TRBJ2-7	-	TGCGCCAGCAGCCGGAGTAAAGGGCCCTACGAGCAGTACTTC	CASSRSKGPYEQYF
-	TRBV7-9	13	TRBJ1-6	-	TGTGCCAGCAGCTTAGTGGGAGGGGAGCCCCTCCACTTT	CASSLVGGEPLHF
many	TRBV7-9	14	TRBJ2-7	-	TGTGCCAGCAGCTTATTCCCCAGAGGGTACGAGCAGTACTTC	CASSLFPRGYEQYF
few	TRBV13	14	TRBJ2-3	-	TGTGCCAGCAGCTCAGGATTGCCTCCAGATACGCAGTATTTT	CASSSGLPPDTQYF
-	TRBV10-3	13	TRBJ2-3	TRBD1	TGTGCCTCCGGAGGACAGGGCTCAGATACGCAGTATTTT	CASGGQGSDTQYF
few	TRBV6-1	14	TRBJ1-1	-	TGTGCCAGCAGTGGCGGGTTGGGGCGCACTGAAGCTTTCTTT	CASSGGLGRTEAFF
-	TRBV10-3	13	TRBJ2-5	-	TGTGCCATCAGTGAGCACCGCGATGAGGTCCAGTACTTC	CAISEHRDEVQYF
-	TRBV29-1	12	TRBJ1-1	-	TGCAGCGTTGAAGATCGTCGCACTGAAGCTTTCTTT	CSVEDRRTEAFF
-	TRBV5-1	14	TRBJ1-6	-	TGCGCCAGCAGCAACGGGGGAGAGAATTCACCCCTCCACTTT	CASSNGGENSPLHF
few	TRBV5-4	15	TRBJ2-5	-	TGTGCCAGCAGCTTCGGCTCTGCAATTCAAGAGACCCAGTACTTC	CASSFGSAIQETQYF
few	TRBV9	12	TRBJ2-2	-	TGTGCCAGCAGCCTGCAAAGAGGGGAGCTGTTTTTT	CASSLQRGELFF
many	TRBV7-9	13	TRBJ1-1	-	TGTGCCAGCAGCGCGACCCAAGGGACTGAAGCTTTCTTT	CASSATQGTEAFF
few	TRBV19	17	TRBJ2-3	-	TGTGCCAGTAGTCCAGCCCCACTAGATCGGGGCACAGATACGCAGTATTTT	CASSPAPLDRGTDTQYF
-	TRBV19	15	TRBJ2-4	-	TGTGCCAGTGCGACGGGGCTGAGGAGCTTGGACATTCAGTACTTC	CASATGLRSLDIQYF
-	TRBV2	12	TRBJ2-5	-	TGTGCCAGCGGGACTCTTCGGGAGACCCAGTACTTC	CASGTLRETQYF
-	TRBV12-5	14	TRBJ2-1	-	TGTGCTAGTGGTTCCCCCGCTGGTTTGGATGAGCAGTTCTTC	CASGSPAGLDEQFF
-	TRBV4-1	15	TRBJ1-4	-	TGCGCCAGCAGCCAAGAACAGGCAACTAATGAAAAACTGTTTTTT	CASSQEQATNEKLFF
-	TRBV29-1	14	TRBJ2-5	TRBD1	TGCAGCGTTGAAAATGACAGGGGGACCGGGACCCAGTACTTC	CSVENDRGTGTQYF
-	TRBV30	12	TRBJ2-1	TRBD1	TGTGCCTGGAGTGTAGGAGGGACAGGGTGGTTCTTC	CAWSVGGTGWFF
few	TRBV11-2	15	TRBJ2-7	TRBD1	TGTGCCAGCAGCTCAGGGGGCCTCAGGTCGGGCGAGCAGTACTTC	CASSSGGLRSGEQYF
few	TRBV7-9	14	TRBJ2-7	-	TGTGCCAGCAGCACGGGACTCGCACCCTACGAGCAGTACTTC	CASSTGLAPYEQYF
many	TRBV30	12	TRBJ2-7	TRBD1	TGTGCCTGGAAGGGGGCCGGTAGGGAGCAGTACTTC	CAWKGAGREQYF
few	TRBV12-5	16	TRBJ2-1	-	TGTGCTAGTGGTTCGCTGGGGGCGGGGGACTACAATGAGCAGTTCTTC	CASGSLGAGDYNEQFF
-	TRBV12-5	10	TRBJ2-2	-	TGTGCTAGTGGTTTGGGGGAGCTGTTTTTT	CASGLGELFF
few	TRBV30	12	TRBJ1-5	-	TGTGCCTCCCGGGATCATAATCAGCCCCAGCATTTT	CASRDHNQPQHF